This T cell receptor beta chain was profiled in a study of cytomegalovirus exposure and HLA in healthy donors. There are 15 residues in the CDR3. J lost 6 bases, V lost 4 bases, and 5 bases had no gene match. Germline V CDR1 and CDR2: SGHTA, FQGTGA. With 60 Vbeta and 13 Jbeta primers, the PCR was carried out. Profiling relied on immunoSEQ multiplex PCR, and the TCRdb table lists in-frame clones only, not all of them. The table includes approximately 180,000 clones, 80% to 90% detected once. This TCR came from a woman aged 18-29 years in good health and CMV-seropositive. The chain joins TRBV7-3 to TRBJ2-1; 11 nucleotides match TRBD2. The sequenced material came from PBMCs. In DNA, the CDR3 is TGTGCCAGCAGCTCGACTAGCGGGGCCCTCAATGAGCAGTTCTTC. Translating gives CASSSTSGALNEQFF. Full variable domain (remainder filled in from reference TRBV7-3 and TRBJ2-1): GAGVSQTPSNKVTEKGKYVELRCDPISGHTALYWYRQSLGQGPEFLIYFQGTGAADDSGLPNDRFFAVRPEGSVSTLKIQRTERGDSAVYLCASSSTSGALNEQFFGPGTRLTVL.